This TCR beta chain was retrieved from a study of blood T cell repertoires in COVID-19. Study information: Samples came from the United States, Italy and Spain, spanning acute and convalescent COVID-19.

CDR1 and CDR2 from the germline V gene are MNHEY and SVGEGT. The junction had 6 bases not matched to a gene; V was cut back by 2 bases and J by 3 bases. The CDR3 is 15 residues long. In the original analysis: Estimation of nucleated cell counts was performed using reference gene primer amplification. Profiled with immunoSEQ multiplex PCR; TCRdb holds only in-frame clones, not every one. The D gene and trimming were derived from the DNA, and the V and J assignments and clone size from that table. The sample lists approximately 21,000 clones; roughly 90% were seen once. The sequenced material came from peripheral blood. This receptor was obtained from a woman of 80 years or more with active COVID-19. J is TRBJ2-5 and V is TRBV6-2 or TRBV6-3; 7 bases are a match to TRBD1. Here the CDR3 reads CASSYRAGGKETQYF. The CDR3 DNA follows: TGTGCCAGCAGTTACAGGGCAGGGGGTAAAGAGACCCAGTACTTC.